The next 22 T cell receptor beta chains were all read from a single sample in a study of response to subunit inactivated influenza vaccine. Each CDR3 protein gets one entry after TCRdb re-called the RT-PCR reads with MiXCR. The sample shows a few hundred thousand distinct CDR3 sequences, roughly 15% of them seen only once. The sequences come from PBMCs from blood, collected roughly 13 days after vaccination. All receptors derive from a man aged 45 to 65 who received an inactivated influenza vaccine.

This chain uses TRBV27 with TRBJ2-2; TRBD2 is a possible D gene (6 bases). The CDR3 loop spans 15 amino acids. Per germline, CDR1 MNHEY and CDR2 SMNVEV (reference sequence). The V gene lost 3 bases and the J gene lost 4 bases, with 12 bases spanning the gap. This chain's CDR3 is CASSFYGRVTGELFF. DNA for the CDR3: TGTGCCAGCAGTTTTTACGGGAGAGTCACCGGGGAGCTGTTTTTT.

CDR3 protein: CASSEAAVSPLHF. In DNA, the CDR3 is TGTGCCAGCAGTGAAGCGGCAGTTTCACCCCTCCACTTT. The J gene is TRBJ1-6, the V gene TRBV6-1; D is uncertain. The CDR3 spans 13 residues. V was trimmed by 0 bases and J by 9 bases, leaving 6 bases between them. Germline CDR1 MNHNS, CDR2 SASEGT.

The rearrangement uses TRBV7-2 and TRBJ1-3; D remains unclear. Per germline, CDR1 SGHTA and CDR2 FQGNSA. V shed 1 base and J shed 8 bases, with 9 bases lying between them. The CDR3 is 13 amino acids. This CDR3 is CASSLESGYTIYF. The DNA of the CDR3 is TGTGCCAGCAGCTTAGAATCCGGTTACACCATATATTTT.

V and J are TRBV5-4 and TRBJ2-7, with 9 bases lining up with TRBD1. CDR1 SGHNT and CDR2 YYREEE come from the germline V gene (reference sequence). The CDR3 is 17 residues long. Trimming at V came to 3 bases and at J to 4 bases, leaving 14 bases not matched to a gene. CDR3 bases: TGTGCCAGCAGCTACGAAGTAAGGGACAGGGCTCGATACGAGCAGTACTTC. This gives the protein CASSYEVRDRARYEQYF. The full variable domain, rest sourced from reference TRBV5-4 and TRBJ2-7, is ETGVTQSPTHLIKTRGQQVTLRCSSQSGHNTVSWYQQALGQGPQFIFQYYREEENGRGNFPPRFSGLQFPNYSSELNVNALELDDSALYLCASSYEVRDRARYEQYFGPGTRLTVT.

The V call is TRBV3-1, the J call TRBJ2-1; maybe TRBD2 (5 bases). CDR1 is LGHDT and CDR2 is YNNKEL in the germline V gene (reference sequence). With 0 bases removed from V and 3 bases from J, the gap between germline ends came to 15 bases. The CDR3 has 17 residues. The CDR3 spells CASSQDPPSRGYNEQFF. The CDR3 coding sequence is TGTGCCAGCAGCCAAGATCCGCCTAGCCGGGGCTACAATGAGCAGTTCTTC.

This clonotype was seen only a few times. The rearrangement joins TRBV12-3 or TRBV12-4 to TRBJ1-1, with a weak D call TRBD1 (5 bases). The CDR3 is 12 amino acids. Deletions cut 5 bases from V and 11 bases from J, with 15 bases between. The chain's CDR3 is CASSLGVLGAFF. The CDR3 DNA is TGTGCCAGCAGTCTAGGGGTTTTGGGGGCTTTCTTT.

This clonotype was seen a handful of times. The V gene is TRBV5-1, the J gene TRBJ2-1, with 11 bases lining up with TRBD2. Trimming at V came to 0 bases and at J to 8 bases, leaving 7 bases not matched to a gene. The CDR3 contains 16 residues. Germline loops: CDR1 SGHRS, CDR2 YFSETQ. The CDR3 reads CASSLARRTSGHEQFF. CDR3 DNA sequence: TGCGCCAGCAGCTTGGCCAGGAGGACTAGCGGGCATGAGCAGTTCTTC.

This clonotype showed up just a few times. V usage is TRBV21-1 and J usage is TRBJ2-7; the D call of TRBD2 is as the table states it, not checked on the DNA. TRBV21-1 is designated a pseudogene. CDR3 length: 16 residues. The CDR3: CASSNTSEASSHEQYF. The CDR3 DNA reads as TGTGCCAGCAGCAATACTTCGGAGGCTTCCTCTCACGAGCAGTACTTC.

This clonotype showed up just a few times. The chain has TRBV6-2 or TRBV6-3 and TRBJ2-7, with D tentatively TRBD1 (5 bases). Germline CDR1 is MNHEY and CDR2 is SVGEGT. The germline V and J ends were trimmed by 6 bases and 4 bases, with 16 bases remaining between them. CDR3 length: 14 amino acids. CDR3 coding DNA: TGTGCCAGCAGACACCCGACAGACGATTACGAGCAGTACTTC. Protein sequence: CASRHPTDDYEQYF.

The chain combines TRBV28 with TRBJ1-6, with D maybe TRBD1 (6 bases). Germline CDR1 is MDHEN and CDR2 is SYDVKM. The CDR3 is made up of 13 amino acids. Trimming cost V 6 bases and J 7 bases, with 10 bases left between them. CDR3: CASRQGSNSPLHF. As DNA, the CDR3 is TGTGCCAGCAGACAGGGAAGCAATTCACCCCTCCACTTT. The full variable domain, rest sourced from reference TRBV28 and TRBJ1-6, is DVKVTQSSRYLVKRTGEKVFLECVQDMDHENMFWYRQDPGLGLRLIYFSYDVKMKEKGDIPEGYSVSREKKERFSLILESASTNQTSMYLCASRQGSNSPLHFGNGTRLTVT.

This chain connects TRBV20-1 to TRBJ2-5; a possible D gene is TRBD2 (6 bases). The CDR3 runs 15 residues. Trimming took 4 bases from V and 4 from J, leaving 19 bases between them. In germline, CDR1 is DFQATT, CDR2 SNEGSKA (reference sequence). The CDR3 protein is CSAKVLGGTGETQYF. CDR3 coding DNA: TGCAGTGCTAAAGTCTTGGGAGGTACCGGAGAGACCCAGTACTTC.

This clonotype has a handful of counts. The CDR3 loop is CASSLLHRDRKTGELFF. The CDR3 DNA follows: TGTGCCAGCAGTCTTCTACATCGGGACAGAAAAACCGGGGAGCTGTTTTTT. The chain links TRBV28 to TRBJ2-2; TRBD1 aligns across 7 bases. This CDR3 is built from 17 residues. The germline V gene has CDR1 MDHEN and CDR2 SYDVKM. V gave up 5 bases and J gave up 5 bases; unmatched junction bases: 14.

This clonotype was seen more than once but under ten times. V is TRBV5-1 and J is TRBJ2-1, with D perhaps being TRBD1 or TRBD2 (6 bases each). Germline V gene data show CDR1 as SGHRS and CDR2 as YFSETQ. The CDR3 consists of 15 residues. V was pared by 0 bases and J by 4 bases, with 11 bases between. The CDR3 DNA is TGCGCCAGCAGCTTGGGGACAGCGGGTTACAATGAGCAGTTCTTC. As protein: CASSLGTAGYNEQFF.

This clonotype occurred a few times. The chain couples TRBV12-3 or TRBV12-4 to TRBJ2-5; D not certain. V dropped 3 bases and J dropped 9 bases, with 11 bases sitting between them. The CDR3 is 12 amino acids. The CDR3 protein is CASSFVYRAQYF. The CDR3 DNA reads TGTGCCAGCAGTTTTGTCTACCGTGCCCAGTACTTC.

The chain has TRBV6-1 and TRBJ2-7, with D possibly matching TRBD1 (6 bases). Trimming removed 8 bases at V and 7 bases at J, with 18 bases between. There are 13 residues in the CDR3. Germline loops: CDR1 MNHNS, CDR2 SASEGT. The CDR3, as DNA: TGTGCCAGCGTCGCCCCGGGACACGGGGAGCAGTACTTC. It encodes CASVAPGHGEQYF.

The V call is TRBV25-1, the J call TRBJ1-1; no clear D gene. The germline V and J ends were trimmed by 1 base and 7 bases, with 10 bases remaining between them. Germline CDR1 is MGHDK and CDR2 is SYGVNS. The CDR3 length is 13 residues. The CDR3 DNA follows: TGTGCCAGCAGTGAATCCTCGGGAGGTGAAGCTTTCTTT. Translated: CASSESSGGEAFF.

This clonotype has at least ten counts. The CDR3 loop reads CASRGQSPTKNIQYF. The CDR3 bases are TGTGCCAGCAGAGGACAGAGCCCTACCAAAAACATTCAGTACTTC. The chain is built from TRBV28 and TRBJ2-4; possible D gene TRBD1, 6 bases. Trimming cost V 6 bases and J 2 bases, with 14 bases left between them. This CDR3 region has 15 residues. Germline V gene lookup returns CDR1 MDHEN and CDR2 SYDVKM.

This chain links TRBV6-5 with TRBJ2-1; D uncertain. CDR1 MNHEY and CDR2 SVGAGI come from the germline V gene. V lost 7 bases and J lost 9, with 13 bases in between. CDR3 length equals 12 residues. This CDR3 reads CASNRPYSEQFF. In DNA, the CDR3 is TGTGCCAGCAACCGACCTTATTCTGAGCAGTTCTTC.

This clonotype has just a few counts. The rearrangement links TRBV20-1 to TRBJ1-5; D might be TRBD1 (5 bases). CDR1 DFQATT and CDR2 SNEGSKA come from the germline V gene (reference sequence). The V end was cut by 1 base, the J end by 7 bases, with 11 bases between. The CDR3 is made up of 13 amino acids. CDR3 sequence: CSARAMGGQPQHF. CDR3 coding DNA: TGCAGTGCTAGAGCTATGGGGGGACAGCCCCAGCATTTT.

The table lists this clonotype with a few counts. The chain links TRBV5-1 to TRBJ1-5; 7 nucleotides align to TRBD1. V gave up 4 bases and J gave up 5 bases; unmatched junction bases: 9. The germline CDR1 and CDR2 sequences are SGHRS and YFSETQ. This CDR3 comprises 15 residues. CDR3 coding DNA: TGCGCCAGCAGCCCACAGACAGGGAGGGATCAGCCCCAGCATTTT. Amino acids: CASSPQTGRDQPQHF.

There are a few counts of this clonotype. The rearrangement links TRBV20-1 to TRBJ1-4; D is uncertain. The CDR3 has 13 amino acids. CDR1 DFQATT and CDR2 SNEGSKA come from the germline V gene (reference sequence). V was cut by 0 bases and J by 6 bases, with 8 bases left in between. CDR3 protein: CSARDRADEKLFF. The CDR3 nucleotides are TGCAGTGCTAGAGATCGGGCAGATGAAAAACTGTTTTTT.

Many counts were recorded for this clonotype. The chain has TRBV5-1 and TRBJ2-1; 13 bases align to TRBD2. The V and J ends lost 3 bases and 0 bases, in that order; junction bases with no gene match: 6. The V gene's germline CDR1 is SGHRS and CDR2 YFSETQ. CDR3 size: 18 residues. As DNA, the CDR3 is TGCGCCAGCAGCTGGACTAGCGGGGGCCAGAGCTCCTACAATGAGCAGTTCTTC. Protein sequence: CASSWTSGGQSSYNEQFF.